What follows are 9 T cell receptor beta chains derived from one specimen sequenced in a study of cytomegalovirus exposure and HLA in healthy donors. Vbeta (60) and Jbeta (13) primers were used in the PCR. The data were produced by immunoSEQ multiplex PCR, yet TCRdb's version contains in-frame clones alone and is incomplete. This table has around 100,000 clones, about 66% appearing once. The sequenced material came from PBMCs. The receptors stem from a man aged 25 to 40 in good health and CMV-seronegative.

The chain links TRBV4-1 to TRBJ2-1; 12 nucleotides match TRBD2. CDR1 and CDR2 from the germline V gene are MGHRA and YSYEKL. J lost 4 bases, V lost 4 bases, and 20 bases had no gene match. CDR3 size: 21 residues. This CDR3 reads CASSLGGKTSGSDTYYNEQFF. CDR3 bases: TGCGCCAGCAGCCTCGGAGGGAAGACTAGCGGGAGCGATACTTATTACAATGAGCAGTTCTTC.

This clone was seen a handful of times. The rearrangement links TRBV7-3 to TRBJ1-3, with no clear D. V was pared by 3 bases and J by 0 bases, with 9 bases between. This CDR3 comprises 15 residues. CDR1 and CDR2 from the germline V gene are SGHTA and FQGTGA. The CDR3 loop reads CASSFRLPSGNTIYF. CDR3 DNA sequence: TGTGCCAGCAGCTTTAGACTACCCTCTGGAAACACCATATATTTT.

The V gene is TRBV6-5, the J gene TRBJ2-5; 9 bases match TRBD1. The V gene's germline CDR1 is MNHEY and CDR2 SVGAGI. V lost 6 bases and J lost 5; bases outside the gene matches: 7. This CDR3 contains 14 residues. CDR3 amino acids: CASRKGQGGETQYF. The CDR3, as DNA: TGTGCCAGCAGGAAGGGACAGGGCGGGGAGACCCAGTACTTC.

The J gene is TRBJ1-2, the V gene TRBV4-3; 8 bases align to TRBD1. V dropped 4 bases and J dropped 4; count of bases not matched to a gene: 8. The CDR3 length is 15 residues. Per the germline V gene, CDR1 is LGHNA and CDR2 is YSLEER. The chain's CDR3 is CASSRETGTGYGYTF. The CDR3 coding sequence is TGCGCCAGCAGCCGAGAAACCGGGACAGGCTATGGCTACACCTTC.

This clone occurred a few times. The gene calls are TRBV2 and TRBJ1-5; possible D gene TRBD1, 6 bases. CDR1 and CDR2 (germline): SNHLY, FYNNEI. The ends were cut back, 5 bases at V and 6 bases at J, with 14 bases in the middle. This CDR3 is built from 14 residues. The CDR3 sequence is CASSIQGSAQPQHF. In DNA form, the CDR3 reads TGTGCCAGCAGTATACAGGGATCGGCTCAGCCCCAGCATTTT.

This clone occurred once. This sample also contains other DNA sequences that code for the same CDR3. The chain joins TRBV19 to TRBJ2-7; D is ambiguous. Between the trimmed V and J ends, which lost 4 bases and 5 bases, there was a span of 9 bases. The CDR3 sequence is 12 residues long. Germline CDR1 is LNHDA and CDR2 is SQIVND (reference sequence). CDR3 residues: CASSNTGNEQYF. CDR3 DNA: TGTGCCAGTAGTAACACGGGTAACGAGCAGTACTTC.

This clone was counted a few times. The gene calls are TRBV18 and TRBJ2-7; D is ambiguous. Trimming left V 3 bases short and J 2 bases short, with 14 bases between. The length of the CDR3 is 15 residues. Germline CDR1 reads KGHSH; CDR2 reads LQKENI. The CDR3 is CASSPSSGGTYEQYF. The CDR3 DNA is TGTGCCAGCTCACCCTCTTCCGGCGGTACCTACGAGCAGTACTTC.

The V and J genes are TRBV19 and TRBJ1-1; 10 nucleotides agree with TRBD1. J gave up 0 bases and V 6 bases, and 10 bases lay outside the gene matches. The CDR3 length is 17 residues. Germline lookup yields CDR1 LNHDA and CDR2 SQIVND (reference sequence). For the CDR3, the DNA is TGTGCCAGTAGAATGACAGGGGGCCCAAGGATGAACACTGAAGCTTTCTTT. Translation: CASRMTGGPRMNTEAFF.

The chain couples TRBV2 to TRBJ2-7; TRBD1 agrees at 9 bases. V trimming: 7 bases; J trimming: 6 bases; junction bases outside the gene matches: 7. Germline-derived CDR1 and CDR2 are SNHLY and FYNNEI. The CDR3 is made up of 13 amino acids. The CDR3 sequence is CASKGTGKTEQYF. Here the CDR3 DNA reads TGTGCCAGCAAAGGGACAGGGAAAACCGAGCAGTACTTC.